The sequence of this T cell receptor (beta chain) was determined in a study of identical twins. General study findings and limits: Fewer insertions marked abundant cord blood beta clonotypes; young adult naive trended weakly, memory not at all.

After template switching added a universal primer site, the resulting cDNA carried unique molecular identifiers. MiXCR, run by TCRdb on the 5' RACE reads, gives a single entry per CDR3 protein. The sample includes approximately 550,000 distinct CDR3 sequences, 20% to 25% seen only once; the top ten take approximately 0.52%. This clonotype has just a few counts. The antigen remains undetermined. The CDR3 extends over 15 amino acids. V was pared by 0 bases and J by 5 bases, with 13 bases between. The germline CDR1 and CDR2 sequences are SGHTA and FQGNSA. This sample also belongs to another study, concerning yellow fever vaccine responses in identical twins. As that study records: Reportedly, twins' vaccine T cell responses looked partly convergent and partly personalized.

Sequenced: CD4+ T cells sorted from blood. This TCR came from a woman in her late teens or twenties in good health. The rearrangement links TRBV7-2 to TRBJ1-1; D remains ambiguous. The CDR3 loop reads CASSLALFPGTEAFF. The DNA for the CDR3 is TGTGCCAGCAGCTTAGCCTTGTTTCCGGGAACTGAAGCTTTCTTT.